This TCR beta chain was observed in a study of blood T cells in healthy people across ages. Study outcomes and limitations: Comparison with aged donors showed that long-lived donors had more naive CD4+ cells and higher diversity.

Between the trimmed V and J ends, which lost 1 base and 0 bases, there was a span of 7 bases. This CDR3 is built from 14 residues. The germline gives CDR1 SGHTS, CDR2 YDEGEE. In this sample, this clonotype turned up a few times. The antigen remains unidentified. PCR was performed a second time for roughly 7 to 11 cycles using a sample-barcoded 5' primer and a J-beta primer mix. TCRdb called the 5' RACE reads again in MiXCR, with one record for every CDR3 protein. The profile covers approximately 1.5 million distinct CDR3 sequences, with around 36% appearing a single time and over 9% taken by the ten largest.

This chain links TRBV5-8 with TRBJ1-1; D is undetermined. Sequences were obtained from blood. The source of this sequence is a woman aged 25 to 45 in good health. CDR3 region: CASSLPGLNTEAFF. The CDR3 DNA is TGTGCCAGCAGCTTGCCCGGGTTGAACACTGAAGCTTTCTTT.